This T cell receptor (beta chain) was obtained from a study of cytomegalovirus exposure and HLA in healthy donors. Germline CDR1 is LGHNA and CDR2 is YNFKEQ. V trimming: 2 bases; J trimming: 7 bases; junction bases outside the gene matches: 14. The CDR3 length is 17 residues. On this clone: The antigen remains undetermined.

Primers: 60 Vbeta forward and 13 Jbeta reverse. Repertoires were generated with immunoSEQ multiplex PCR, while TCRdb's copy carries only in-frame clones and drops some. This sample has some 200,000 clones, with around 85% found just once. Points from the study as a whole: A prior analysis recorded that most TCR beta V segments were productive about 87% or about 30% of the time.

It was healthy bone marrow donors who served as donors. The source material was PBMCs. The TCR sequence derives from a girl aged 2 to 10 in good health and CMV-seronegative. The chain uses TRBV4-2 and TRBJ2-1; 7 bases are shared with TRBD1. CDR3 sequence (DNA): TGTGCCAGCAGCCAAATCCTGAGGGGGCGGTCCACTAATGAGCAGTTCTTC. Translation: CASSQILRGRSTNEQFF.